Listed below are T cell receptor beta chains from one sample, sequenced in a study of blood T cell repertoires in COVID-19. Using immunoSEQ multiplex PCR, the repertoire was profiled, and TCRdb retains in-frame clones only, with some absent. The sample includes some 120,000 clones, 80% to 90% of them seen just once. Input material: peripheral blood. These receptor sequences come from an older woman with acute or convalescent COVID-19. CDR3s include the opening cysteine and the closing phenylalanine or tryptophan. D genes are given only for firm matches. Rows may omit the clone size; those that give it use once, few, many or a size class.

>.|TRBJ2-5|.|TRBV6-1
TGTGCCAGCAGTGAAGATTTGGGCCTTAAAGAGACCCAGTACTTC
CASSEDLGLKETQYF
>.|TRBJ2-3|TRBD2|TRBV5-1
TGCGCCAGCAGCTTGCTCAGTTCAGGACTAGCGGGTTCAGATACGCAGTATTTT
CASSLLSSGLAGSDTQYF
>.|TRBJ2-5|.|TRBV28
TGTGCCAGCAGGGCGGGGAAGGAGACCCAGTACTTC
CASRAGKETQYF
>.|TRBJ2-1|.|TRBV9
TGTGCCAGCAGCACCGACCTAGTCAATGAGCAGTTCTTC
CASSTDLVNEQFF
>.|TRBJ2-7|TRBD1|TRBV11-2
TGTGCCAGCACCCCCGGGAACAGGGGCTCCGAGCAGTACTTC
CASTPGNRGSEQYF
>.|TRBJ2-1|.|TRBV5-4
TGTGCCAGCAGCTCCCGATCACAGGGTGGAACCTACAATGAGCAGTTCTTC
CASSSRSQGGTYNEQFF
>.|TRBJ2-5|TRBD2|TRBV2
TGTGCCAGCAGCCAGACTGCGGGAGTGTGGCAAGAGACCCAGTACTTC
CASSQTAGVWQETQYF
>.|TRBJ1-5|.|TRBV7-2
TGTGCCAGCACCACGACTGACGGCAATCAGCCCCAGCATTTT
CASTTTDGNQPQHF
>once|TRBJ2-3|.|TRBV21-1
TGTGCCAGCAGCGCCCTAGGGGCTAGCGGGACAGATACGCAGTATTTT
CASSALGASGTDTQYF
>.|TRBJ1-2|TRBD1|TRBV5-4
TGTGCCAGCAGCTTGGAGACAGGGGCTGGTGGCTACACCTTC
CASSLETGAGGYTF
>.|TRBJ2-1|TRBD2|TRBV18
TGTGCCAGCTCACCACCAGGTAGCGGGTTGCTCAATGAGCAGTTCTTC
CASSPPGSGLLNEQFF
>.|TRBJ2-1|TRBD1|TRBV24-1
TGTGCCACCAGTGATACTTCGACAGGGGTACTTAATGAGCAGTTCTTC
CATSDTSTGVLNEQFF
>few|TRBJ1-2|.|TRBV6-6
TGTGCCAGCAGTTACCGCGTATATGGCTACACCTTC
CASSYRVYGYTF
>.|TRBJ1-5|.|TRBV28
TGTGCCAGCAGCTCTAACAGACGCGTTAGAGATCAGCCCCAGCATTTT
CASSSNRRVRDQPQHF
>.|TRBJ2-7|TRBD1|TRBV9
TGTGCCAGCAGCGCCACCGGGACAGGGAGGGACGAGCAGTACTTC
CASSATGTGRDEQYF
>.|TRBJ2-1|TRBD2|TRBV11-1
TGTGCCAGCAGCCGACTAGCGGAGGTGATGAATGAGCAGTTCTTC
CASSRLAEVMNEQFF
>.|TRBJ1-4|TRBD1|TRBV11-1
TGTGCCAGCAGCCCAGGGGGGACTAATGAAAAACTGTTTTTT
CASSPGGTNEKLFF
>.|TRBJ2-1|.|TRBV6-5
TGTGCCAGCAGTTCCCTCCTAGGGAGAGCTTACAATGAGCAGTTCTTC
CASSSLLGRAYNEQFF
>few|TRBJ2-7|TRBD2|TRBV20-1
TGCAGTGCAAGTCTAGCGGGAGGGCATTACGAGCAGTACTTC
CSASLAGGHYEQYF
>once|TRBJ2-1|.|TRBV6-1
TGTGCCAGCAGTGAAGTCCTAGCAAATGAGCAGTTCTTC
CASSEVLANEQFF
>.|TRBJ2-7|TRBD2|TRBV5-4
TGTGCCAGCAGCTTTCGCGGGAGTGTTTACGAGCAGTACTTC
CASSFRGSVYEQYF
>.|TRBJ2-1|TRBD2|TRBV10-3
TGTGCCATCAGTTCGGGGGGGACCTACTCCTACAATGAGCAGTTCTTC
CAISSGGTYSYNEQFF
>.|TRBJ2-1|.|TRBV21-1
TGTGCCAGCAGCGGAGGACTAGCTCCCTTTCCCCTAACCGCTGAGCAGTTCTTC
CASSGGLAPFPLTAEQFF
>.|TRBJ1-1|.|TRBV5-1
TGCGCCAGCAGGAGAGATTTGCGGACTGAAGCTTTCTTT
CASRRDLRTEAFF
>.|TRBJ1-3|.|TRBV9
TGTGCCAGCAGCCCCCAAGGACAGAGCTCTGGAAACACCATATATTTT
CASSPQGQSSGNTIYF
>.|TRBJ2-5|.|TRBV5-1
TGCGCCAGCAGCATCCTTACAGGCCAAGAGACCCAGTACTTC
CASSILTGQETQYF
>.|TRBJ2-3|.|TRBV11-2
TGTGCCAGCAGCTTACTAGGCCCCACAGATACGCAGTATTTT
CASSLLGPTDTQYF
>.|TRBJ1-1|.|TRBV19
TGTGCCAGTAGTATTCAGGACATCCCCACTGAAGCTTTCTTT
CASSIQDIPTEAFF
>.|TRBJ1-6|.|TRBV10-3
TGTGCCATCAGTGAGTCGGGGGGGGGTAATTCACCCCTCCACTTT
CAISESGGGNSPLHF
>.|TRBJ1-4|.|TRBV5-1
TGCGCCAGCAACATCCGGGGGGAGGCTAATGAAAAACTGTTTTTT
CASNIRGEANEKLFF
>.|TRBJ1-4|TRBD1|TRBV6-1
TGTGCCAGCAGCGAAGGGGGACAGGGTTACGAAAAACTGTTTTTT
CASSEGGQGYEKLFF
>.|TRBJ2-1|.|TRBV18
TGTGCCAGCTCTCTCGAGAATGAGCAGTTCTTC
CASSLENEQFF
>.|TRBJ1-4|.|TRBV11-2
TGTGCCAGCAGCTTCACGACAGACATATCTAATGAAAAACTGTTTTTT
CASSFTTDISNEKLFF
>.|TRBJ1-1|.|TRBV5-4
TGTGCCAGCAGCCGACCGGGGGAGAACACTGAAGCTTTCTTT
CASSRPGENTEAFF
>.|TRBJ1-1|.|TRBV11-2
TGTGCCAGCAGCTTAGCTGGTGGGGGGACTGAAGCTTTCTTT
CASSLAGGGTEAFF
>.|TRBJ2-6|.|TRBV11-2
TGTGCCAGCAGCCGACGCAGGATAAGCACTTCTGGGGCCAACGTCCTGACTTTC
CASSRRRISTSGANVLTF
>.|TRBJ2-1|TRBD2|TRBV5-1
TGCGCCAGCAGCCACGGACTAGGTGGTGAGCAGTTCTTC
CASSHGLGGEQFF
>.|TRBJ1-2|.|TRBV27
TGTGCCAGCAAACCTGCACAACAGGGTCATGGCTACACCTTC
CASKPAQQGHGYTF
>.|TRBJ2-1|.|TRBV18
TGTGCCAGCTCACCACTTAGCGGCGACTCCTACAATGAGCAGTTCTTC
CASSPLSGDSYNEQFF
>.|TRBJ2-1|.|TRBV9
TGTGCCAGCAGCCCGCGGTGGAATGAGCAGTTCTTC
CASSPRWNEQFF
>.|TRBJ1-2|TRBD1|TRBV3-1/TRBV3-2
TGTGCCAGCAGCCAAGGTGGGGACAGGGGGCGCGGTGGTGGCTACACCTTC
CASSQGGDRGRGGGYTF
>.|TRBJ1-6|TRBD1|TRBV27
TGTGCCAGCAGCTTGGACAGGGGTTTGAATTCACCCCTCCACTTT
CASSLDRGLNSPLHF